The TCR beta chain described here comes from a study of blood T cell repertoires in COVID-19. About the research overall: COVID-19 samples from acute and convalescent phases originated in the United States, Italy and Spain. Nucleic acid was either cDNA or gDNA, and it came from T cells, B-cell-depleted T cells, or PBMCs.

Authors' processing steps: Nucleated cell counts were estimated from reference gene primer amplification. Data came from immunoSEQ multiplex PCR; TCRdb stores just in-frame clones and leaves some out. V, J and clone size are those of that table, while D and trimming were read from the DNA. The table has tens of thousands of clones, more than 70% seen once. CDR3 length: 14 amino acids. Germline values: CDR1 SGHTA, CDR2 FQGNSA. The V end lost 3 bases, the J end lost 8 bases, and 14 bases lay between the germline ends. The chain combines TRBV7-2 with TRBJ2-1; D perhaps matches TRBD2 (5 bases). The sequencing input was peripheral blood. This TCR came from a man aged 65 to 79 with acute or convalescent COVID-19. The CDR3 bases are TGTGCCAGCAGCTTCTCCCTCACTAGGGATGAGCAGTTCTTC. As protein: CASSFSLTRDEQFF.